This entry is about one T cell receptor beta chain. Germline CDR1 GTSNPN, CDR2 SVGIG (reference sequence). The CDR3 is 14 amino acids. V shed 2 bases and J shed 3 bases, with 11 bases lying between them. These data belong to a study of technical replicates of blood from a handful of donors. This table comes from immunoSEQ multiplex PCR, and its TCRdb copy is limited to in-frame clones, with some not included. The table records over 50,000 clones, about 87% of them present only once. The chain couples TRBV30 to TRBJ1-5, with a weak D call TRBD1 (5 bases). The sequenced sample was PBMCs. The source of this sequence is a human donor in good health. Some clones in this sample may be carry-over from other donors' samples. CDR3 residues: CAWSLGGTNQPQHF. CDR3 sequence (DNA): TGTGCCTGGAGTTTGGGAGGGACCAATCAGCCCCAGCATTTT. Full variable domain (outside the CDR3, taken from reference TRBV30 and TRBJ1-5): SQTIHQWPATLVQPVGSPLSLECTVEGTSNPNLYWYRQAAGRGLQLLFYSVGIGQISSEVPQNLSASRPQDRQFILSSKKLLLSDSGFYLCAWSLGGTNQPQHFGDGTRLSIL.